This section outlines one T cell receptor beta chain sequence together with its context. What it binds is unknown. The data derive from a study of T-cell memory formation after mild COVID-19. Study-wide results and limits: Clones that contracted from day 15 to 85 were balanced CD4/CD8, while later expanders leaned CD4+. Nothing confirmed that second-wave clones peaking on day 37 were specific for SARS-CoV-2. CD4+ contracting clones were mainly CM and EM; CD8+ ones, EMRA.

Each CDR3 protein is one row after TCRdb ran MiXCR on the 5' RACE reads. The sample has about 38,000 distinct CDR3 sequences, approximately 10% seen once; the top ten hold just under 30%. This CDR3 region has 14 residues. From germline, CDR1 is MGHDK and CDR2 SYGVNS. Trimming removed 0 bases from V and 7 bases from J, with 10 bases in between. The V call is TRBV25-1, the J call TRBJ2-1; D possibly corresponds to TRBD2 (5 bases). Sequenced material: PBMCs or a T cell subset sorted from them (not recorded which). The receptor was derived from a young man who had mild COVID-19 (a few samples of this study predate the infection). Cell type and time point are not known. CDR3 in amino acids: CASSEYAAVNEQFF. The CDR3 DNA follows: TGTGCCAGCAGTGAATATGCAGCGGTTAATGAGCAGTTCTTC. The entire variable domain, with the rest obtained from reference TRBV25-1 and TRBJ2-1, is as follows: EADIYQTPRYLVIGTGKKITLECSQTMGHDKMYWYQQDPGMELHLIHYSYGVNSTEKGDLSSESTVSRIRTEHFPLTLESARPSHTSQYLCASSEYAAVNEQFFGPGTRLTVL.